One T cell receptor beta chain is described in this entry. Germline V gives CDR1 SGHRS, CDR2 YFSETQ. V dropped 0 bases and J dropped 5 bases, with 11 bases sitting between them. There are 14 residues in the CDR3. The data stem from a study of T cells in pancreatic ductal adenocarcinoma. Surgery without prior neoadjuvant therapy was the treatment of the selected pancreatic ductal adenocarcinoma patients. Using immunoSEQ multiplex PCR, the repertoire was profiled, and TCRdb retains in-frame clones only, with some absent. The profile covers 97,000 or so clones, with about 95% appearing a single time and roughly 3.1% taken by the ten largest.

V gene TRBV5-1 combines with J gene TRBJ2-5; D gene uncertain. Specimen: PBMCs. This sequence was found in a human donor with pancreatic ductal adenocarcinoma. In DNA form, the CDR3 reads TGCGCCAGCAGCTTGGGACAATCTGAGGAGACCCAGTACTTC. Amino acids: CASSLGQSEETQYF.